This T cell receptor (beta chain) was recovered during a study of blood T cells in healthy people across ages. This CDR3 spans 12 amino acids. CDR1 MNHNS and CDR2 SASEGT come from the germline V gene. As for this clonotype: At one boundary the junction diverges from the germline segment, which might be a read error.

Using a J-beta primer mix together with a sample-barcoded 5' primer, a second PCR was run for roughly 7 to 11 cycles. TCRdb used MiXCR to reprocess the 5' RACE reads, holding one entry per CDR3 protein. Found here are 980,000 or so distinct CDR3 sequences, around 48% of them singletons; the top ten hold around an eighth. The origin of this receptor is a man aged 25 to 40 in good health. The sequencing sample was made of blood. J is TRBJ1-2 and V is TRBV6-1; a possible D gene is TRBD1 (6 bases). The CDR3 here is CTSSATQGGYTF. The CDR3 DNA sequence: TGTACCAGCAGTGCCACCCAGGGGGGCTACACCTTC.